This TCR beta chain appears in the sequencing data of a study of beta chain features in type 1 diabetes. This clone showed up just a few times. Its antigen is unknown. The CDR3 totals 10 residues. CDR1 is GTSNPN and CDR2 is SVGIG in the germline V gene (reference sequence). V dropped 6 bases and J dropped 7 bases, with 9 bases sitting between them. As every portion of the isolated RNA was reverse transcribed, the sequencing read expressed TCRB transcripts. The table came from immunoSEQ multiplex PCR; TCRdb's copy has only in-frame clones and leaves some out. The repertoire holds about 350,000 clones, with around a fifth as singletons. Study-wide points: In the patient group, naive, central memory and Treg TCRB repertoires seemed more alike than in the healthy donor group. More deletions and fewer insertions at VDJ junctions were found in patients with type 1 diabetes.

The V and J genes are TRBV30 and TRBJ1-2, with D maybe TRBD1 (5 bases). This TCR was sampled from a young woman in good health. The sequenced sample was naive CD4+ T cells from blood. The CDR3 spells CACHQGGYTF. CDR3 in DNA: TGTGCCTGTCATCAGGGTGGCTACACCTTC.